This T cell receptor (beta chain) was found in a study of shared clonotypes between healthy human individuals. Sequencing was performed with immunoSEQ multiplex PCR; in TCRdb, only in-frame clones are kept and a portion is missing. In the table there are roughly 1 million clones, roughly 75% of which are singletons. Naive CD45RA+ and memory CD45RA-negative subsets were split from CD4+ cells. This TCR came from a man between 18 and 35 years old in good health. Material: memory CD4+ T cells sorted from blood. Subset in this sample: CD45RA-negative fraction.

The CDR3 DNA follows: TGTGCCAGCAGCTTAGGGGCGGAGACTAACTATGGCTACACCTTC. This encodes CASSLGAETNYGYTF. The chain has TRBV7-9 and TRBJ1-2, with D hard to call. Germline V CDR1 and CDR2: SEHNR, FQNEAQ (reference sequence). V was shortened by 1 base and J by 0 bases, with 9 bases between the two germline ends. CDR3 size: 15 residues.